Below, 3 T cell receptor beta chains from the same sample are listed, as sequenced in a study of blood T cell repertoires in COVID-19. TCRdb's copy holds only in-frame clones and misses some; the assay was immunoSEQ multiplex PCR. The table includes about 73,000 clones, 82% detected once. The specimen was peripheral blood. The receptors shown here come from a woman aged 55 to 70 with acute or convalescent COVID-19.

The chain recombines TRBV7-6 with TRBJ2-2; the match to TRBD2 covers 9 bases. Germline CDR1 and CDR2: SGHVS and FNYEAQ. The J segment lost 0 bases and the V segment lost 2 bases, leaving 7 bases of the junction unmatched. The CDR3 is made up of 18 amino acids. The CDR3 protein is CASSLHSGSSPNTGELFF. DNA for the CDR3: TGTGCCAGCAGCTTACATAGCGGGAGTTCCCCGAACACCGGGGAGCTGTTTTTT.

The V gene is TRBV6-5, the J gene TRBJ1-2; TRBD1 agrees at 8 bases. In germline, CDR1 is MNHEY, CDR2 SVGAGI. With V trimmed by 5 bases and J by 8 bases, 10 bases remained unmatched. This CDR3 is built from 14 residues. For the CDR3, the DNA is TGTGCCAGCAGTCCTAAAATCGGACAGGGCGGCTACACCTTC. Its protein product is CASSPKIGQGGYTF.

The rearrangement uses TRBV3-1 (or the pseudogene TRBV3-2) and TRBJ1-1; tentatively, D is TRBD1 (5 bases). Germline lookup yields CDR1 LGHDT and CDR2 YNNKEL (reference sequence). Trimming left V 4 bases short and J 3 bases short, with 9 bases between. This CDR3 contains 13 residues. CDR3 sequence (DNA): TGTGCCAGCAGCCGATCGGGGGACACTGAAGCTTTCTTT. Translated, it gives CASSRSGDTEAFF.